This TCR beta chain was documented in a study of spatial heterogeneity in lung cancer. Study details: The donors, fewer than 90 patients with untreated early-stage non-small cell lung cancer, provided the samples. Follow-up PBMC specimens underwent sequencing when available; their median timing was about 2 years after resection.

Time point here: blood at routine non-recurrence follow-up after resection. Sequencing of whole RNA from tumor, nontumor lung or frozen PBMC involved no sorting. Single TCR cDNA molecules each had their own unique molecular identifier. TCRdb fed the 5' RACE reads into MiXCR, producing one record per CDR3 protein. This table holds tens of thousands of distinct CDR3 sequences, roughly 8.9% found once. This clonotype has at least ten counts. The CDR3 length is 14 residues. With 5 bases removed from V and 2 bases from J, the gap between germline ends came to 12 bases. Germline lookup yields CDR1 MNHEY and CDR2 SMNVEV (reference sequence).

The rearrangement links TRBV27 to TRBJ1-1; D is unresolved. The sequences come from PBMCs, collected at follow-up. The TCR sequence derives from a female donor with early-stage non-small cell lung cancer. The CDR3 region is CASSPIVPNTEAFF. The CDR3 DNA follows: TGTGCCAGCAGTCCGATAGTTCCCAACACTGAAGCTTTCTTT.